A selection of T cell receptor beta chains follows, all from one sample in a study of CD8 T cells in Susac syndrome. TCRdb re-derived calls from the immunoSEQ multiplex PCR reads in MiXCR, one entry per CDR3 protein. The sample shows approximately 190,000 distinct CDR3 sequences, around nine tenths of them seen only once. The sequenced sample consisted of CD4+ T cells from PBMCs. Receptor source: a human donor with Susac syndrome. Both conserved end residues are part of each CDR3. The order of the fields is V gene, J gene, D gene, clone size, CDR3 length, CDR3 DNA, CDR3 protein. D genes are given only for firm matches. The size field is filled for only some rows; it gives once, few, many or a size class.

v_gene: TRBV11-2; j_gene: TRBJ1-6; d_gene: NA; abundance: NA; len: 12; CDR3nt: TGTGCCAGCAGCTTAATGCGTTCACCCCTCCACTTT; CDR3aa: CASSLMRSPLHF
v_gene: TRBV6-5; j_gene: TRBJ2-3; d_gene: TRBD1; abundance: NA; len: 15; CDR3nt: TGTGCCAGCAGCGACAGGGGTTATGGTGGAGATACGCAGTATTTT; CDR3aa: CASSDRGYGGDTQYF
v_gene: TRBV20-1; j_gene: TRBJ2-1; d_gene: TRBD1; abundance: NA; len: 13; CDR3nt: TGCAGTGCTAGTGACTCAGGGGGAATTGAGCAGTTCTTC; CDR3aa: CSASDSGGIEQFF
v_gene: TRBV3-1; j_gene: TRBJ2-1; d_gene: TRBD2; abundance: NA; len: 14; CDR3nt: TGTGCCAGCAGCCAAATAGCGGGAGGCAATGAGCAGTTCTTC; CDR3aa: CASSQIAGGNEQFF
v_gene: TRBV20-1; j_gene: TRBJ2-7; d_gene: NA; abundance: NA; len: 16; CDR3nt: TGCAGTGCTAGAACTCTTCGGGGCAGGGTGAACTACGAGCAGTACTTC; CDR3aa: CSARTLRGRVNYEQYF
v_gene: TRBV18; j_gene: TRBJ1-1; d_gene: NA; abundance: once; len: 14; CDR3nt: TGTGCCAGCTCACCCAAGGCAGGAAAAACTGAAGCTTTCTTT; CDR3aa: CASSPKAGKTEAFF
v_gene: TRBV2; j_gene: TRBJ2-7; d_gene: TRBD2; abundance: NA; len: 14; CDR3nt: TGTGCCAGCAGTGTCCTGACTAGCGGCTACGAGCAGTACTTC; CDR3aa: CASSVLTSGYEQYF
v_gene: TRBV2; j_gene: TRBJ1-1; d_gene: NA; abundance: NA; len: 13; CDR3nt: TGTGCCAGCAGTGACGCGGTTGTCACTGAAGCTTTCTTT; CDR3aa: CASSDAVVTEAFF
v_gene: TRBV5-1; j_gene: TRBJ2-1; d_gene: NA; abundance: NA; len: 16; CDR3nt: TGCGCCAGCAGCTTTACCACCGGGACTTCAGGGAATGAGCAGTTCTTC; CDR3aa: CASSFTTGTSGNEQFF
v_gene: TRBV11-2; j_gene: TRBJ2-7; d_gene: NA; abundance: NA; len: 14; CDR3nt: TGTGCCAGCAGCTTAGATGCCACTCAGGGGGAGCAGTACTTC; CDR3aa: CASSLDATQGEQYF
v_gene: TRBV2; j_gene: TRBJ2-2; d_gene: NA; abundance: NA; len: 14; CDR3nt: TGTGCCAGCAGGAAAAGAGGGGGGGCCGGGGAGCTGTTTTTT; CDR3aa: CASRKRGGAGELFF
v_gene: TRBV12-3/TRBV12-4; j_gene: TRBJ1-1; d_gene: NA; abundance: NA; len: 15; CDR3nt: TGTGCCAGCACTTTACACCAAGGTGGCGTGTCTGAAGCTTTCTTT; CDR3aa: CASTLHQGGVSEAFF
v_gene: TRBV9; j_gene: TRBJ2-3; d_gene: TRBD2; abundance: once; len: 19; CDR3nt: TGTGCCAGCAGCTCCAGCGGGACTAGCGGGGGAAAGGGCACAGATACGCAGTATTTT; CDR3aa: CASSSSGTSGGKGTDTQYF
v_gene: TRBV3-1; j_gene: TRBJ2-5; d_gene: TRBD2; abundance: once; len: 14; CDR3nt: TGTGCCAGCAGCCAAGGGACTAGTGGGGAGACCCAGTACTTC; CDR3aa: CASSQGTSGETQYF
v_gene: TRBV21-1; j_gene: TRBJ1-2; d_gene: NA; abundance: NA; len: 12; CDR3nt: TGTGCCAGCAGCATCGGCCTCGGGGGCTACACCTTC; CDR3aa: CASSIGLGGYTF
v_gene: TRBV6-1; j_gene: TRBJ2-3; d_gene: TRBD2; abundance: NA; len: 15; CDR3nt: TGTGCCAGCAGGGATAGCGGGACTAGCACAGATACGCAGTATTTT; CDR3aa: CASRDSGTSTDTQYF
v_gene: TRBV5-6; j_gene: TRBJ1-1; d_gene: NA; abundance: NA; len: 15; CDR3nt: TGTGCCAGCAGCTTACTCGACAGATTGAACACTGAAGCTTTCTTT; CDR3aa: CASSLLDRLNTEAFF
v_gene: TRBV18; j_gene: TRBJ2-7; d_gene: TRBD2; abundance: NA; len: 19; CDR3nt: TGTGCCAGCTCGCGACAATCTACCGGGACTAGCGGGCCCTCCTACGAGCAGTACTTC; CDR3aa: CASSRQSTGTSGPSYEQYF
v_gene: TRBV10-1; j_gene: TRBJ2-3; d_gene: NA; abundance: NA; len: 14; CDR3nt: TGCGCCAGCAGTGTCGCCAGAGGCACGGATACGCAGTATTTT; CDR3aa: CASSVARGTDTQYF
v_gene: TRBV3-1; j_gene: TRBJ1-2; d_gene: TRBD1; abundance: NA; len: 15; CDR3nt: TGTGCCAGCAGCCAAACTCCGGGACAGTTTGGCGGCTACACCTTC; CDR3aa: CASSQTPGQFGGYTF
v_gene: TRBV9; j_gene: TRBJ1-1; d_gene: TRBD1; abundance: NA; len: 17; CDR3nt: TGTGCCAGCGCTAAAGCACAACCGGGACAGGGGCCCACTGAAGCTTTCTTT; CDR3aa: CASAKAQPGQGPTEAFF
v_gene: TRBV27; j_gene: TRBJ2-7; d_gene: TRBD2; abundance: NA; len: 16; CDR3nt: TGTGCCAGCACCCCGACTCATAGCGGGAGGATCGACGAGCAGTACTTC; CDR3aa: CASTPTHSGRIDEQYF
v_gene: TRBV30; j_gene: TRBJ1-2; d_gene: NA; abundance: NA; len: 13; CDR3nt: TGTGCCTGGAGTGTACGACCTGGGGGGCCGGCGACCTTC; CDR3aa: CAWSVRPGGPATF
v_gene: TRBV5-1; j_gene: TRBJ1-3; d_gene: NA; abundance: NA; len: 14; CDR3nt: TGCGCCAGCAGCTCTGTAGGGGCTGGAAACACCATATATTTT; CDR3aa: CASSSVGAGNTIYF
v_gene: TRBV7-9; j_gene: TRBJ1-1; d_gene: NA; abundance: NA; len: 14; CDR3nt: TGTGCCAGCAGCTCGCACAGAGAGAACACTGAAGCTTTCTTT; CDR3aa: CASSSHRENTEAFF
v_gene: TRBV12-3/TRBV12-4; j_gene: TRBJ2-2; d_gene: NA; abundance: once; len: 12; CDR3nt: TGTGCCAGCAGATTTAACACCGGGGAGCTGTTTTTT; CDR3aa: CASRFNTGELFF